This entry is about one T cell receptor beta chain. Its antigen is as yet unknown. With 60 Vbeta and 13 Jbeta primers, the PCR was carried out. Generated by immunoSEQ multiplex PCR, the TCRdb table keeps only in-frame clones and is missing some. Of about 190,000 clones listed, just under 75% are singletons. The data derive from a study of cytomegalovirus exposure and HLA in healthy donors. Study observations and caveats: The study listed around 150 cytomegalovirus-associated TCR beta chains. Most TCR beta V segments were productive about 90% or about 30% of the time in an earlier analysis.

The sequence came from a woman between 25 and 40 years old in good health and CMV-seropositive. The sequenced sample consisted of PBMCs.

The CDR3 DNA is TGTGCCAGCAGCCAAACAGGGGGCGCGGAGACCCAGTACTTC. Translating it yields CASSQTGGAETQYF. This chain links TRBV5-4 with TRBJ2-5; TRBD1 agrees at 9 bases. Germline trimming cut 4 bases from V and 5 bases from J; bases unmatched to any gene: 6. Germline CDR1 is SGHNT and CDR2 is YYREEE (reference sequence). CDR3 length equals 14 residues.